Each of the 26 T cell receptor beta chains below was sequenced from the same sample in a study of T-cell memory formation after mild COVID-19. A single record per CDR3 protein comes from TCRdb applying MiXCR to the 5' RACE reads. This sample has 550,000 to 600,000 distinct CDR3 sequences, with 20% to 25% found just once. The sample consisted of PBMCs or a T cell subset sorted from them (not recorded which). These TCRs come from an adult woman who had mild COVID-19 (a few samples of this study predate the infection). Cell type and time point are not known.

The chain carries TRBV6-8 and TRBJ1-1, with a tentative D call TRBD1 (5 bases). V was pared by 7 bases and J by 6 bases, with 12 bases between. The length of the CDR3 is 12 residues. The germline V gene encodes CDR1 MNHGY and CDR2 SAAAGT. CDR3 in amino acids: CASTPEGAEAFF. The DNA of the CDR3 is TGTGCCAGCACTCCGGAAGGGGCTGAAGCTTTCTTT.

This clonotype was counted many times. This chain connects TRBV7-9 to TRBJ2-5; 11 bases align to TRBD2. Per germline, CDR1 SEHNR and CDR2 FQNEAQ (reference sequence). The CDR3 runs to 15 residues. V was clipped by 5 bases and J by 2 bases; unmatched bases: 4. CDR3 sequence (DNA): TGTGCCAGCAGCATACTAGCGGGAGTTCAAGAGACCCAGTACTTC. Its translation: CASSILAGVQETQYF.

The V call is TRBV6-5, the J call TRBJ1-5, with D hard to call. The CDR3 runs 14 residues. V lost 6 bases, J lost 8 bases, and 17 bases lay in between. The V gene's germline CDR1 is MNHEY and CDR2 SVGAGI. As DNA, the CDR3 is TGTGCCAGCAGCAGCCCGGGAGGGCGGGAGCCCCAGCATTTT. Amino acid sequence: CASSSPGGREPQHF.

This clonotype was picked up a small number of times. The rearrangement joins TRBV12-3 or TRBV12-4 to TRBJ2-7; D possibly corresponds to TRBD1 (6 bases). The CDR3 spans 12 residues. V lost 6 bases, J lost 6 bases, and 12 bases lay in between. CDR3 amino acids: CASRLQGREQYF. CDR3 nucleotides: TGTGCCAGCAGACTACAGGGACGCGAGCAGTACTTC.

This clonotype was picked up a small number of times. The chain links TRBV29-1 to TRBJ2-3; D is uncertain. V gave up 0 bases and J gave up 4 bases, with 11 bases separating them. This CDR3 contains 14 residues. The germline V gene encodes CDR1 SQVTM and CDR2 ANQGSEA. The DNA for the CDR3 is TGCAGCGTTGAAGATAGGAGTAATCCAGATACGCAGTATTTT. Protein sequence: CSVEDRSNPDTQYF.

This clonotype was seen a handful of times. The rearrangement links TRBV20-1 to TRBJ2-3, with 8 bases that match TRBD2. This CDR3 region has 14 residues. The junction had 9 bases not matched to a gene; V was cut back by 5 bases and J by 5 bases. The germline CDR1 and CDR2 sequences are DFQATT and SNEGSKA (reference sequence). CDR3 in DNA: TGCAGTGCTCGTATAGCGGGGAGGGTAGATACGCAGTATTTT. It is translated as CSARIAGRVDTQYF.

The CDR3 coding sequence is TGTGCCAGCACTACGGGGTACAATGAGCAGTTCTTC. This codes for CASTTGYNEQFF. This sequence joins TRBV6-1 and TRBJ2-1, with D perhaps matching TRBD2 (5 bases). The length of the CDR3 is 12 residues. With 7 bases removed from V and 4 bases from J, the gap between germline ends came to 8 bases. CDR1 MNHNS and CDR2 SASEGT come from the germline V gene.

The rearrangement joins TRBV13 to TRBJ2-7; a weak D match, TRBD1 (5 bases). In germline, CDR1 is PRHDT, CDR2 FYEKMQ (reference sequence). Trimming shortened V by 4 bases and J by 2 bases, and 15 bases separated the two germline ends. The CDR3 extends over 15 amino acids. The chain's CDR3 is CASSSPTTDPYEQYF. The CDR3, as DNA: TGTGCCAGCAGCTCCCCAACGACAGATCCCTACGAGCAGTACTTC.

This clonotype has only a few counts. This chain uses TRBV20-1 with TRBJ2-5; D remains ambiguous. Germline loops: CDR1 DFQATT, CDR2 SNEGSKA (reference sequence). V lost 3 bases, J lost 2 bases, and 1 base lay in between. There are 10 residues in the CDR3. Written as DNA, the CDR3 is TGCAGTGCTAGTCAAGAGACCCAGTACTTC. Translating it yields CSASQETQYF.

The table lists this clonotype with a few counts. This chain connects TRBV7-3 to TRBJ2-1, with TRBD1 matching 9 bases. V shed 5 bases and J 3 bases; nucleotides not matched to a gene: 5. CDR1 SGHTA and CDR2 FQGTGA come from the germline V gene. The CDR3 covers 15 residues. Here the CDR3 reads CASSIPGQGYNEQFF. In DNA form, the CDR3 reads TGTGCCAGCAGCATCCCGGGACAGGGCTACAATGAGCAGTTCTTC.

V usage is TRBV7-2 and J usage is TRBJ2-7; D is undetermined. The V and J ends lost 6 bases and 2 bases respectively, with 14 bases between them. The CDR3 loop spans 14 amino acids. Germline V gene sequence: CDR1 SGHTA, CDR2 FQGNSA. The CDR3 coding sequence is TGTGCCAGCAGTATGGGGAACGTCCCCTACGAGCAGTACTTC. This sequence encodes CASSMGNVPYEQYF.

The chain recombines TRBV20-1 with TRBJ1-2, with D possibly being TRBD1 (5 bases). The CDR3 contains 14 residues. Germline loops: CDR1 DFQATT, CDR2 SNEGSKA (reference sequence). V shed 6 bases and J shed 8 bases, with 22 bases lying between them. In nucleotides, the CDR3 is TGCAGTGCCTTCCAGTACACAGGTCCGAGCGGCTACACCTTC. Protein product: CSAFQYTGPSGYTF.

This clonotype has more than one count but fewer than ten. The chain carries TRBV4-2 and TRBJ2-2; a possible D gene is TRBD2 (5 bases). Per the germline V gene, CDR1 is LGHNA and CDR2 is YNFKEQ. Trimming took 5 bases from V and 6 from J, leaving 16 bases between them. The CDR3 runs 15 residues. As DNA, the CDR3 is TGTGCCAGCAGCTACGGAGGATCGGGCCCCGGGGAGCTGTTTTTT. Its translation is CASSYGGSGPGELFF.

This clonotype was recorded a few times. The chain couples TRBV4-1 to TRBJ2-3; D remains ambiguous. Trimming stripped 4 bases from V and 1 base from J, with 12 bases between. Germline CDR1 MGHRA, CDR2 YSYEKL. The CDR3 consists of 15 residues. CDR3 nucleotide sequence: TGCGCCAGCAGCCGCGAGACCTACCGCACAGATACGCAGTATTTT. Translating it yields CASSRETYRTDTQYF.

This clonotype has only a few counts. V gene TRBV27 combines with J gene TRBJ1-2; 8 nucleotides agree with TRBD1. The V segment lost 5 bases and the J segment 8 bases; nucleotides outside the gene matches: 10. CDR3 size: 14 residues. CDR1 and CDR2 (germline): MNHEY, SMNVEV (reference sequence). The CDR3 DNA reads as TGTGCCAGCAGTCCCGCAGGGGGCGTTGGGGGCTACACCTTC. This codes for CASSPAGGVGGYTF.

V is TRBV24-1 and J is TRBJ2-1; D is unresolved. In germline, CDR1 is KGHDR, CDR2 SFDVKD. The V gene lost 8 bases and the J gene lost 2 bases, with 9 bases spanning the gap. CDR3 length: 13 residues. CDR3 DNA sequence: TGTGCCACCACCGGGCCCCCCTACAATGAGCAGTTCTTC. Encoded protein: CATTGPPYNEQFF.

V and J are TRBV7-9 and TRBJ2-1; 8 bases are shared with TRBD1. Germline CDR1 reads SEHNR; CDR2 reads FQNEAQ (reference sequence). V trimming: 0 bases; J trimming: 0 bases; junction bases outside the gene matches: 13. The CDR3 extends over 20 amino acids. In nucleotides, the CDR3 is TGTGCCAGCAGCTTAGCGGACGGCAGGGGGCCGGAGGGCTCCTACAATGAGCAGTTCTTC. Its protein product is CASSLADGRGPEGSYNEQFF. The complete variable domain, with remaining parts taken from reference TRBV7-9 and TRBJ2-1, reads DTGVSQNPRHKITKRGQNVTFRCDPISEHNRLYWYRQTLGQGPEFLTYFQNEAQLEKSRLLSDRFSAERPKGSFSTLEIQRTEQGDSAMYLCASSLADGRGPEGSYNEQFFGPGTRLTVL.

The rearrangement links TRBV4-2 to TRBJ1-2, with TRBD1 matching 7 bases. The CDR3 has 15 residues. The V and J ends lost 5 bases and 1 base, in that order; junction bases with no gene match: 7. Germline assignment: CDR1 LGHNA and CDR2 YNFKEQ. CDR3 sequence (DNA): TGTGCCAGCAGCTTCCCCGGGACAGATAACTATGGCTACACCTTC. It translates to CASSFPGTDNYGYTF.

The J gene is TRBJ2-7, the V gene TRBV12-3 or TRBV12-4; 7 bases are shared with TRBD2. This CDR3 region has 14 residues. The junction had 3 bases not matched to a gene; V was cut back by 1 base and J by 3 bases. The CDR3 loop is CASSLGEGNYEQYF. Written as DNA, the CDR3 is TGTGCCAGCAGTTTAGGGGAGGGAAACTACGAGCAGTACTTC.

The chain carries TRBV5-1 and TRBJ1-6; no reliable D call. CDR3 size: 13 residues. V was clipped by 6 bases and J by 5 bases, with 9 bases between them. In germline, CDR1 is SGHRS, CDR2 YFSETQ. CDR3 sequence (DNA): TGCGCCAGCAACAACGGAGATAATTCACCCCTCCACTTT. It codes for CASNNGDNSPLHF.

This clonotype was counted between two and nine times. The chain carries TRBV2 and TRBJ2-7; TRBD2 matches 9 bases. The ends lost 3 bases at V and 5 bases at J; junction bases unmatched: 5. Per germline, CDR1 SNHLY and CDR2 FYNNEI. The CDR3 covers 14 residues. The CDR3 DNA sequence: TGTGCCAGCAGTGAGGCGGGAGGGCCCCACGAGCAGTACTTC. Residues: CASSEAGGPHEQYF.

This clonotype has only a few counts. The chain recombines TRBV20-1 with TRBJ2-1; no clear D gene. V was clipped by 3 bases and J by 3 bases, with 0 bases between them. Germline CDR1 is DFQATT and CDR2 is SNEGSKA (reference sequence). CDR3 size: 10 residues. In DNA, the CDR3 is TGCAGTGCTAGCTACAATGAGCAGTTCTTC. This encodes CSASYNEQFF.

The gene calls are TRBV25-1 and TRBJ2-5; 10 positions agree with TRBD2. There are 14 residues in the CDR3. The V and J ends lost 2 bases and 7 bases, in that order; junction bases with no gene match: 4. Germline V gene data show CDR1 as MGHDK and CDR2 as SYGVNS. CDR3: CASSELAGDGTQYF. In DNA form, the CDR3 reads TGTGCCAGCAGTGAACTAGCGGGAGACGGGACCCAGTACTTC.

This chain's CDR3 is CACRGTSYEQYF. CDR3 sequence (DNA): TGTGCCTGCCGGGGAACCAGCTACGAGCAGTACTTC. The J gene is TRBJ2-7, the V gene TRBV10-3; TRBD2 is a possible D gene (5 bases). Looked up from germline, CDR1 is ENHRY and CDR2 is SYGVKD. With 11 bases removed from V and 3 bases from J, the gap between germline ends came to 14 bases. This CDR3 region has 12 residues.

V gene TRBV2 combines with J gene TRBJ2-3, with D hard to call. CDR1 and CDR2 from the germline V gene are SNHLY and FYNNEI. Trimming removed 5 bases at V and 0 bases at J, with 12 bases between. This CDR3 is built from 15 residues. The CDR3: CASSPGSISTDTQYF. The CDR3 nucleotides read TGTGCCAGCAGTCCCGGGTCGATCAGCACAGATACGCAGTATTTT.

The gene calls are TRBV7-8 and TRBJ1-2; the D is unclear. Deletions cut 3 bases from V and 3 bases from J, with 8 bases between. Germline V gene lookup returns CDR1 SGHVS and CDR2 FQNEAQ. The CDR3 runs to 13 residues. The CDR3 loop reads CASSLQEHYGYTF. CDR3 in DNA: TGTGCCAGCAGCTTGCAGGAACACTATGGCTACACCTTC.